One and the same sample provided the 10 T cell receptor beta chains below, sequenced in a study of persistence of HIV-infected CD4 T cells. The stimulus was lysate of CMV-infected fibroblasts, about 11 ug/mL. Memory cells lacking CD40L and CD69 with high CD45RO were sorted. The immunoSEQ assay was version 4, run in survey mode. Clones were read by immunoSEQ multiplex PCR, and TCRdb kept only the in-frame ones, dropping some. The table shows fewer than 40,000 clones, with roughly four fifths occurring only once. These receptors have no identified antigens. This material consisted of CD4+ T cells sorted from PBMCs after roughly 18-hour stimulation, taken from a patient who received antiretroviral therapy. The receptors stem from an adult man with HIV who was CMV-seropositive.

This clone was picked up one time. The V gene is TRBV30, the J gene TRBJ1-2; D might be TRBD1 (5 bases). The CDR3 has 14 amino acids. Trimming shortened V by 2 bases and J by 7 bases, and 17 bases separated the two germline ends. Per germline, CDR1 GTSNPN and CDR2 SVGIG (reference sequence). The CDR3 is CAWSRARGTGGYTF. CDR3 DNA: TGTGCCTGGAGTCGGGCAAGGGGAACAGGTGGCTACACCTTC. Based on the CDR3 plus reference TRBV30 and TRBJ1-2, the full variable domain is SQTIHQWPATLVQPVGSPLSLECTVEGTSNPNLYWYRQAAGRGLQLLFYSVGIGQISSEVPQNLSASRPQDRQFILSSKKLLLSDSGFYLCAWSRARGTGGYTFGSGTRLTVV.

This chain uses TRBV5-1 with TRBJ2-7; D might be TRBD2 (6 bases). V gave up 0 bases and J gave up 0 bases, with 7 bases separating them. The CDR3 runs to 14 residues. CDR1 and CDR2 (germline): SGHRS, YFSETQ. The CDR3 loop is CASSLVGGSYEQYF. DNA for the CDR3: TGCGCCAGCAGCTTGGTGGGGGGCTCCTACGAGCAGTACTTC.

The chain uses TRBV24-1 and TRBJ2-2; no firm D call. CDR1 and CDR2 from the germline V gene are KGHDR and SFDVKD. The germline V and J ends were trimmed by 1 base and 3 bases, with 11 bases remaining between them. CDR3 length equals 16 residues. In DNA form, the CDR3 reads TGTGCCACCAGTGATTTTTGGCTACCCGACACCGGGGAGCTGTTTTTT. Its translation is CATSDFWLPDTGELFF.

The count of this clone is one. The rearrangement links TRBV6-2 or TRBV6-3 to TRBJ2-5; TRBD2 agrees at 9 bases. With V trimmed by 6 bases and J by 5 bases, 7 bases remained unmatched. In germline, CDR1 is MNHEY, CDR2 SVGEGT. CDR3 size: 14 residues. CDR3: CASSPSGVRETQYF. CDR3 DNA: TGTGCCAGCAGCCCTAGCGGGGTAAGGGAGACCCAGTACTTC.

V usage is TRBV5-4 and J usage is TRBJ2-1; perhaps TRBD2 as D (5 bases). Germline CDR1 is SGHNT and CDR2 is YYREEE (reference sequence). CDR3 length equals 12 residues. V was trimmed by 1 base and J by 10 bases, leaving 9 bases between them. The CDR3 loop reads CASSLLSGEQFF. For the CDR3, the DNA is TGTGCCAGCAGCTTGCTCTCGGGGGAGCAGTTCTTC.

V and J are TRBV11-3 and TRBJ2-1; D gene unclear. The CDR3 extends over 13 amino acids. Germline CDR1 SGHNT, CDR2 YENEEA. The ends were cut back, 0 bases at V and 5 bases at J, with 5 bases in the middle. The CDR3 region is CASSLDNDNEQFF. The CDR3 DNA follows: TGTGCCAGCAGCTTAGATAACGACAATGAGCAGTTCTTC.

The rearrangement links TRBV3-1 (or the pseudogene TRBV3-2) to TRBJ2-5; D unresolved. Germline loops: CDR1 LGHDT, CDR2 YNNKEL (reference sequence). The CDR3 has 12 residues. V was pared by 8 bases and J by 4 bases, with 11 bases between. The CDR3 loop reads CASSRSVETQYF. The CDR3 DNA reads TGTGCCAGCTCACGGTCCGTAGAGACCCAGTACTTC.

J is TRBJ2-2 and V is TRBV5-4; maybe TRBD2 (6 bases). CDR1 and CDR2 (germline): SGHNT, YYREEE (reference sequence). The V and J ends lost 4 bases and 5 bases respectively, with 15 bases between them. The CDR3 is made up of 15 amino acids. In nucleotides, the CDR3 is TGTGCCAGCAGCCCTGACGGGGGATCTACCGGGGAGCTGTTTTTT. Amino acid sequence: CASSPDGGSTGELFF.

This clone was recorded once. The chain couples TRBV27 to TRBJ1-1; D is perhaps TRBD1 (5 bases). The germline CDR1 and CDR2 sequences are MNHEY and SMNVEV (reference sequence). Trimming removed 0 bases at V and 1 base at J, with 12 bases between. There are 16 residues in the CDR3. This CDR3 is CASSLSGGRANTEAFF. In nucleotides, the CDR3 is TGTGCCAGCAGTTTATCGGGAGGCAGGGCGAACACTGAAGCTTTCTTT.

The gene calls are TRBV9 and TRBJ1-6; D is possibly TRBD1 (6 bases). Between the trimmed V and J ends, which lost 0 bases and 7 bases, there was a span of 8 bases. CDR1 is SGDLS and CDR2 is YYNGEE in the germline V gene. The CDR3 has 14 residues. The DNA of the CDR3 is TGTGCCAGCAGCGTAGCAGGGGACAATTCACCCCTCCACTTT. It translates to CASSVAGDNSPLHF. Full variable domain (missing parts from reference TRBV9 and TRBJ1-6): DSGVTQTPKHLITATGQRVTLRCSPRSGDLSVYWYQQSLDQGLQFLIQYYNGEERAKGNILERFSAQQFPDLHSELNLSSLELGDSALYFCASSVAGDNSPLHFGNGTRLTVT.